The rows below give T cell receptor beta chains drawn from one sample of a study of T cell repertoires in cytomegalovirus infection. TCRdb reprocessed the reads with MiXCR, giving one entry per CDR3 protein. The data show approximately 390,000 distinct CDR3 sequences, about 34% seen once. No antigen has been assigned to these receptors. The source was cultured PBMCs, collected from culture after CMV antigen stimulation. These receptors all stem from a human donor in good health (CMV status not recorded). Some clones in this sample may be carry-over from other donors' samples. CDR3s include the opening cysteine and the closing phenylalanine or tryptophan. D genes are given only for firm matches. Clone size is stated in some rows and not others, as once, few, many or a class when expanded.

clone size	D gene	V gene	J gene	CDR3 protein	CDR3 DNA
few	NA	TRBV6-2/TRBV6-3	TRBJ1-4	CASSYKGLVFF	TGTGCCAGCAGTTACAAGGGCCTGGTGTTTTTT
few	NA	TRBV29-1	TRBJ2-5	CSVGETGTPTDF	TGCAGCGTTGGAGAGACCGGGACACCGACGGACTTC
NA	TRBD2	TRBV19	TRBJ2-5	CASRPVRGGGGRQETQYF	TGTGCCAGTAGACCAGTCCGGGGCGGTGGCGGGAGGCAAGAGACCCAGTACTTC
NA	TRBD2	TRBV12-3/TRBV12-4	TRBJ2-5	CASSFRLAGGETQYF	TGTGCCAGCAGTTTTAGACTAGCGGGAGGAGAGACCCAGTACTTC
NA	NA	TRBV23-1	TRBJ2-7	CASSQPKSHGGSYEQYF	TGCGCCAGCAGTCAACCAAAATCTCACGGGGGCTCCTACGAGCAGTACTTC
few	TRBD1	TRBV6-8	TRBJ1-1	CASSRRTGFLTEAFF	TGTGCCAGCAGTAGACGGACAGGCTTTTTGACTGAAGCTTTCTTT
NA	TRBD1	TRBV27	TRBJ2-3	CASSLRGTGLQLTSTDTQYF	TGTGCCAGCAGCCTGCGGGGGACAGGGCTTCAACTTACGAGCACAGATACGCAGTATTTT
NA	TRBD1	TRBV7-2	TRBJ1-5	CASSLGRGRGQPQHF	TGTGCCAGCAGCTTAGGCAGGGGGCGCGGACAGCCCCAGCATTTT
many	TRBD2	TRBV4-3	TRBJ2-1	CASSQVASGYNEQFF	TGCGCCAGCAGCCAAGTAGCTAGCGGCTACAATGAGCAGTTCTTC
NA	TRBD1	TRBV6-5	TRBJ2-7	CASSYTRQGAYEQYF	TGTGCCAGCAGTTATACGCGCCAGGGGGCCTACGAGCAGTACTTC
few	NA	TRBV25-1	TRBJ2-3	CASSAMISTDTQYF	TGTGCCAGCTCAGCAATGATTAGCACAGATACGCAGTATTTT
once	NA	TRBV6-8	TRBJ1-6	CASSYTVVAGNISPLHF	TGTGCCAGCAGTTACACCGTAGTCGCGGGGAACATCTCACCCCTCCACTTT
many	TRBD1	TRBV7-2	TRBJ1-1	CASSHYRQGGTEAFF	TGTGCCAGCAGCCACTACCGACAGGGTGGGACTGAAGCTTTCTTT
NA	NA	TRBV19	TRBJ2-2	CASSIGFEAPTIGELFF	TGTGCCAGTAGTATAGGGTTCGAAGCGCCTACGATCGGGGAGCTGTTTTTT
few	TRBD1	TRBV4-3	TRBJ1-2	CASSPLDRDYGYTF	TGCGCCAGCAGCCCACTGGACAGGGACTATGGCTACACCTTC
few	TRBD2	TRBV6-2/TRBV6-3	TRBJ2-1	CASTRSSGRLYNEQFF	TGTGCCAGCACCAGGTCTAGCGGGAGATTATACAATGAGCAGTTCTTC
few	TRBD1	TRBV5-1	TRBJ2-5	CASSWGTGGAETQYF	TGCGCCAGCAGCTGGGGGACAGGGGGCGCGGAGACCCAGTACTTC
NA	NA	TRBV14	TRBJ1-2	CASSQDHLYGYTF	TGTGCCAGCAGCCAAGATCATCTCTATGGCTACACCTTC
few	NA	TRBV19	TRBJ2-1	CACSEGPSYNEQFF	TGTGCCTGCTCCGAGGGGCCCTCCTACAATGAGCAGTTCTTC
NA	NA	TRBV7-2	TRBJ2-3	CASSIGGGTQYF	TGTGCCAGCAGCATTGGGGGAGGTACGCAGTATTTT
NA	NA	TRBV9	TRBJ2-7	CASSPSGTAGYEQYF	TGTGCCAGCAGCCCTTCCGGGACGGCAGGCTACGAGCAGTACTTC
NA	NA	TRBV6-1	TRBJ2-5	CASSDGNYPKETQYF	TGTGCCAGCAGTGATGGGAACTACCCAAAAGAGACCCAGTACTTC
NA	NA	TRBV19	TRBJ1-2	CASSMVGVSYGYTF	TGTGCCAGTAGTATGGTCGGCGTATCCTATGGCTACACCTTC
NA	TRBD1	TRBV28	TRBJ1-5	CASSLLSRGNNQPQHF	TGTGCCAGCAGTTTACTGTCCAGGGGGAACAATCAGCCCCAGCATTTT
NA	NA	TRBV19	TRBJ2-1	CASSSRPVRYNEQFF	TGTGCCAGTAGTAGTCGTCCGGTACGCTACAATGAGCAGTTCTTC
NA	NA	TRBV12-3/TRBV12-4	TRBJ2-5	CASSGGTEFSETQYF	TGTGCCAGCAGTGGAGGGACCGAGTTCTCTGAGACCCAGTACTTC
few	NA	TRBV12-3/TRBV12-4	TRBJ2-4	CASSNPWSKNIQYF	TGTGCCAGCAGTAACCCCTGGTCCAAAAACATTCAGTACTTC
few	NA	TRBV28	TRBJ1-4	CALGGPNEKLFF	TGTGCCCTCGGAGGGCCTAATGAAAAACTGTTTTTT
few	NA	TRBV20-1	TRBJ2-3	CSAHDLPFTQYF	TGCAGTGCGCACGACTTACCCTTTACGCAGTATTTT
NA	TRBD1	TRBV5-6	TRBJ2-7	CASSDRDRDYEQYF	TGTGCCAGCAGCGACCGGGACAGGGACTACGAGCAGTACTTC
NA	NA	TRBV19	TRBJ1-4	CASSIGGDEKLFF	TGTGCCAGTAGTATAGGAGGGGATGAAAAACTGTTTTTT
few	NA	TRBV4-1	TRBJ2-3	CASRLAGETTDTQYF	TGCGCCAGCAGGCTAGCAGGGGAAACCACAGATACGCAGTATTTT
NA	NA	TRBV28	TRBJ1-5	CASSLRLALGNSNQPQHF	TGTGCCAGCAGTTTAAGACTCGCCCTGGGGAATAGCAATCAGCCCCAGCATTTT
NA	NA	TRBV12-3/TRBV12-4	TRBJ2-1	CASRPFSGATYNEQFF	TGTGCCAGCAGACCGTTTAGCGGAGCCACCTACAATGAGCAGTTCTTC
few	TRBD2	TRBV19	TRBJ2-2	CASATRGGPSGELFF	TGTGCCAGTGCCACACGGGGAGGGCCGTCCGGGGAGCTGTTTTTT
NA	NA	TRBV9	TRBJ1-2	CASSQKMTGNYGYTF	TGTGCCAGCAGCCAAAAAATGACAGGAAACTATGGCTACACCTTC
NA	TRBD2	TRBV12-3/TRBV12-4	TRBJ2-5	CASSLALAEETQYF	TGTGCCAGCAGTTTAGCGCTAGCGGAAGAGACCCAGTACTTC
NA	NA	TRBV20-1	TRBJ2-3	CSAAKGTDTQYF	TGCAGTGCGGCTAAAGGTACAGATACGCAGTATTTT
NA	TRBD1	TRBV12-3/TRBV12-4	TRBJ2-5	CASSLRQGVETQYF	TGTGCCAGCAGTTTAAGACAGGGGGTAGAGACCCAGTACTTC
few	TRBD2	TRBV7-2	TRBJ2-1	CASSPGGAGGNNEQFF	TGTGCCAGCAGCCCGGGGGGGGCGGGAGGGAACAATGAGCAGTTCTTC